One and the same sample provided the 5 T cell receptor beta chains below, sequenced in a study of control samples from healthy donors and cancer patients. Some clones are missing from TCRdb's copy, which holds only in-frame ones; the method was immunoSEQ multiplex PCR. Of around 110,000 clones listed, roughly nine tenths are singletons. The sample consisted of PBMCs. Receptors originate from a woman in her 50s with colorectal cancer.

This chain joins TRBV2 and TRBJ1-1; D is possibly TRBD1 (6 bases). Germline CDR1 SNHLY, CDR2 FYNNEI. Trimming removed 1 base at V and 3 bases at J, with 12 bases between. The CDR3 covers 15 residues. CDR3 nucleotides: TGTGCCAGCAGTGAAGAGGGCGGGGGCTACACTGAAGCTTTCTTT. This gives the protein CASSEEGGGYTEAFF.

V gene TRBV19 combines with J gene TRBJ2-1, with 9 nucleotides matching TRBD2. Germline-derived CDR1 and CDR2 are LNHDA and SQIVND (reference sequence). Losses at the gene ends were 5 bases for V and 5 bases for J; bases not matched to a gene: 7. The CDR3 has 15 amino acids. The CDR3 bases are TGTGCCAGTAGTCCAAGCGGGGGGCCTGACAATGAGCAGTTCTTC. The encoded protein is CASSPSGGPDNEQFF.

The chain couples TRBV6-5 to TRBJ2-7; the match to TRBD1 covers 8 bases. This CDR3 is 12 amino acids long. From germline, CDR1 is MNHEY and CDR2 SVGAGI. J lost 7 bases, V lost 6 bases, and 5 bases had no gene match. The CDR3 protein is CASSRGQAEQYF. The CDR3 DNA reads TGTGCCAGCAGCCGGGGACAGGCTGAGCAGTACTTC.

V gene TRBV7-6 combines with J gene TRBJ2-3, with a possible D match to TRBD2 (6 bases). CDR3 length equals 16 residues. V was cut by 1 base and J by 1 base, with 12 bases left in between. Germline CDR1 is SGHVS and CDR2 is FNYEAQ. The CDR3 DNA reads TGTGCCAGCAGCTTAGGAGTGGGCGGGGGCACAGATACGCAGTATTTT. Encoded protein: CASSLGVGGGTDTQYF.

This chain connects TRBV6-5 to TRBJ2-2; D uncertain. Trimming took 0 bases from V and 4 from J, leaving 3 bases between them. CDR3 length: 13 residues. CDR1 and CDR2 (germline): MNHEY, SVGAGI. The DNA of the CDR3 is TGTGCCAGCAGTTACTCAATCACCGGGGAGCTGTTTTTT. It codes for CASSYSITGELFF.